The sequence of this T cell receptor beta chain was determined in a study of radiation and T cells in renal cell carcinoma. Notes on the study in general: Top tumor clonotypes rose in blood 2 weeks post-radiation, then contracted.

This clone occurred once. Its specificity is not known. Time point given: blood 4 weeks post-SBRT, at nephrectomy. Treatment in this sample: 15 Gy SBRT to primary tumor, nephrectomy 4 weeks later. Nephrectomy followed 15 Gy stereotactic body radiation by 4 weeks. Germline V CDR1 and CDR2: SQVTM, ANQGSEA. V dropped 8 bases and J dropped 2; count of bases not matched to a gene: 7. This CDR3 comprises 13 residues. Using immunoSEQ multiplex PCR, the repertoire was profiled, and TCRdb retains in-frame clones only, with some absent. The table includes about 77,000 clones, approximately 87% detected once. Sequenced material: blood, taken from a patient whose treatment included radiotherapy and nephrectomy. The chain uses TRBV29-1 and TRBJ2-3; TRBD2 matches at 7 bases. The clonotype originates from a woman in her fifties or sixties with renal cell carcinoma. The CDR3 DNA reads TGCAGCCTGGCGGGGGACCCCACAGATACGCAGTATTTT. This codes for CSLAGDPTDTQYF.